One and the same sample provided the 23 T cell receptor beta chains below, sequenced in a study of blood T cells in healthy people across ages. For the second PCR, which ran for about 7 to 11 cycles, a sample-barcoded 5' primer and a J-beta primer mix were used. TCRdb re-derived calls from the 5' RACE reads in MiXCR, one entry per CDR3 protein. The sample has 700,000 to 1,000,000 distinct CDR3 sequences; more than 40% are singletons. The sample comprised blood. Every receptor here comes from a man between 60 and 75 years old in good health.

This chain links TRBV18 with TRBJ1-1, with D perhaps matching TRBD1 (5 bases). The CDR3 totals 16 residues. Germline V gene data show CDR1 as KGHSH and CDR2 as LQKENI. With 1 base removed from V and 3 bases from J, the gap between germline ends came to 15 bases. Written as DNA, the CDR3 is TGTGCCAGCTCACCACGAGTAGTCCCGGGGGACACTGAAGCTTTCTTT. Protein sequence: CASSPRVVPGDTEAFF.

The chain couples TRBV11-2 to TRBJ1-1; D ambiguous. The ends were cut back, 3 bases at V and 3 bases at J, with 8 bases in the middle. The germline CDR1 and CDR2 sequences are SGHAT and FQNNGV. CDR3 size: 13 residues. CDR3 DNA: TGTGCCAGCAGCTTGACCAGTTACACTGAAGCTTTCTTT. It encodes CASSLTSYTEAFF.

This chain uses TRBV11-2 with TRBJ2-3, with D perhaps matching TRBD2 (8 bases). V was pared by 7 bases and J by 5 bases, with 19 bases between. The CDR3 length is 15 residues. From germline, CDR1 is SGHAT and CDR2 FQNNGV. The chain's CDR3 is CASTKQGLAGDTQYF. As DNA, the CDR3 is TGTGCCAGCACCAAACAGGGGCTAGCGGGAGATACGCAGTATTTT.

The chain recombines TRBV4-3 with TRBJ2-4; the D gene is possibly TRBD1 (5 bases). The end of the DNA is better explained by TRBJ2-5, so the J call may be wrong. CDR1 is LGHNA and CDR2 is YSLEER in the germline V gene. The CDR3 sequence is 15 residues long. The CDR3 region has the DNA TGCGCCAGCAGCCAAGAAAACAGGCCCCTCGGGACCCAGTACTTC. Translating gives CASSQENRPLGTQYF.

V gene TRBV30 combines with J gene TRBJ2-7; D is perhaps TRBD1 or TRBD2 (5 bases each). Trimming took 0 bases from V and 9 from J, leaving 12 bases between them. This CDR3 has 12 residues. Germline CDR1 GTSNPN, CDR2 SVGIG (reference sequence). This CDR3 is CAWSVEGHGQYF. The CDR3 DNA is TGTGCCTGGAGTGTAGAGGGGCACGGGCAGTACTTC.

The gene calls are TRBV7-9 and TRBJ2-3; unclear D gene. The CDR3 totals 14 residues. The V end was cut by 2 bases, the J end by 2 bases, with 8 bases between. Germline V gene data show CDR1 as SEHNR and CDR2 as FQNEAQ (reference sequence). The CDR3 sequence: CASSLHAPTDTQYF. CDR3 nucleotides: TGTGCCAGCAGCTTACATGCGCCCACAGATACGCAGTATTTT. Combining the CDR3 with reference TRBV7-9 and TRBJ2-3 gives the whole variable domain DTGVSQNPRHKITKRGQNVTFRCDPISEHNRLYWYRQTLGQGPEFLTYFQNEAQLEKSRLLSDRFSAERPKGSFSTLEIQRTEQGDSAMYLCASSLHAPTDTQYFGPGTRLTVL.

The chain carries TRBV14 and TRBJ1-2; 8 positions agree with TRBD1. The trim removed 4 bases at V and 3 bases at J, leaving 13 bases unmatched. CDR1 and CDR2 from the germline V gene are SGHDN and FVKESK. This CDR3 region has 17 residues. DNA for the CDR3: TGTGCCAGCAGCCCACTTAGGCAGGGGGCGCAGCACTATGGCTACACCTTC. Its translation is CASSPLRQGAQHYGYTF.

V and J are TRBV2 and TRBJ1-2, with 8 bases identical to TRBD1. Germline trimming cut 2 bases from V and 5 bases from J; bases unmatched to any gene: 7. The CDR3 consists of 15 residues. Germline CDR1 is SNHLY and CDR2 is FYNNEI. The CDR3 reads CASSEHGQGRYGYTF. DNA of the CDR3: TGTGCCAGCAGTGAACACGGACAGGGACGGTATGGCTACACCTTC.

Note on this clonotype: The junction does not match germline at one end; this may be a read error. The rearrangement joins TRBV6-2 or TRBV6-3 to TRBJ2-1; D assignment may be TRBD1 or TRBD2 (6 bases each). Germline CDR1 is MNHEY and CDR2 is SVGEGT. The CDR3 has 15 residues. Here the CDR3 reads CASSYWGASYNGQFF. The DNA for the CDR3 is TGTGCCAGCAGTTATTGGGGGGCCTCCTACAATGGGCAGTTCTTC.

This clonotype was observed a few times. The rearrangement links TRBV7-2 to TRBJ2-1; a weak D match, TRBD1 (5 bases). The CDR3 sequence is 16 residues long. Between the trimmed V and J ends, which lost 5 bases and 0 bases, there was a span of 14 bases. Germline V gene lookup returns CDR1 SGHTA and CDR2 FQGNSA. The CDR3 coding sequence is TGTGCCAGCAGCCCTGACAGAGAGAGCTCCTACAATGAGCAGTTCTTC. It is translated as CASSPDRESSYNEQFF.

This clonotype has at least ten counts. The rearrangement uses TRBV29-1 and TRBJ1-2, with D possibly TRBD1 on 6 matching bases. V was cut by 5 bases and J by 6 bases, with 10 bases left in between. This CDR3 is 11 amino acids long. The germline V gene encodes CDR1 SQVTM and CDR2 ANQGSEA. DNA of the CDR3: TGCAGCGTTAGGGGGGAGGATGGCTACACCTTC. It translates to CSVRGEDGYTF.

This clonotype was seen at least ten times. The genes are TRBV20-1 and TRBJ1-2, with D tentatively TRBD1 (6 bases). V was pared by 6 bases and J by 8 bases, with 16 bases between. Germline V gene sequence: CDR1 DFQATT, CDR2 SNEGSKA (reference sequence). CDR3 length equals 12 residues. The DNA of the CDR3 is TGCAGTGCCCGAGGGGGGGTGACCGGCTACACCTTC. Protein product: CSARGGVTGYTF.

The rearrangement links TRBV28 to TRBJ2-7, with D perhaps TRBD1 (5 bases). The CDR3 runs 12 residues. Germline CDR1 and CDR2: MDHEN and SYDVKM. The germline V and J ends were trimmed by 3 bases and 10 bases, with 13 bases remaining between them. The CDR3 loop is CASSLYRQGQYF. Written as DNA, the CDR3 is TGTGCCAGCAGTTTGTATCGGCAGGGACAGTACTTC.

This chain uses TRBV7-9 with TRBJ1-1; 7 bases map to TRBD1. Germline CDR1 is SEHNR and CDR2 is FQNEAQ (reference sequence). This CDR3 has 15 amino acids. V trimming: 2 bases; J trimming: 5 bases; junction bases outside the gene matches: 8. The CDR3 coding sequence is TGTGCCAGCAGCTTAACGGAGGGGGCGTCTACTGAAGCTTTCTTT. Its translation is CASSLTEGASTEAFF. Looking up the rest from reference TRBV7-9 and TRBJ1-1 gives the full variable domain: DTGVSQNPRHKITKRGQNVTFRCDPISEHNRLYWYRQTLGQGPEFLTYFQNEAQLEKSRLLSDRFSAERPKGSFSTLEIQRTEQGDSAMYLCASSLTEGASTEAFFGQGTRLTVV.

This clonotype has ten or more counts. The chain recombines TRBV20-1 with TRBJ1-5; weak D call: TRBD1 (6 bases). Trimming stripped 2 bases from V and 3 bases from J, with 20 bases between. CDR3 length equals 17 residues. Germline CDR1 DFQATT, CDR2 SNEGSKA (reference sequence). In DNA form, the CDR3 reads TGCAGTGCTAGACTTCCCAAACAGGGAGCAATCAATCAGCCCCAGCATTTT. Its protein product is CSARLPKQGAINQPQHF.

V gene TRBV5-1 combines with J gene TRBJ2-5; 9 bases map to TRBD2. Germline CDR1 and CDR2: SGHRS and YFSETQ. Trimming removed 5 bases from V and 2 bases from J; junction bases left unmatched: 10. The CDR3 contains 16 residues. Here the CDR3 reads CASRVSGGSMQETQYF. CDR3 DNA sequence: TGCGCCAGCAGGGTCAGCGGGGGGTCAATGCAAGAGACCCAGTACTTC.

This clonotype was detected many times. This sequence joins TRBV27 and TRBJ2-5; D not certain. CDR1 and CDR2 (germline): MNHEY, SMNVEV (reference sequence). The length of the CDR3 is 12 residues. V gave up 4 bases and J gave up 5 bases, with 8 bases separating them. CDR3 nucleotides: TGTGCCAGCAGTTATCTGGGGGAGACCCAGTACTTC. Protein product: CASSYLGETQYF.

The chain recombines TRBV18 with TRBJ2-4, with D tentatively TRBD1 (6 bases). The J call may be faulty, since TRBJ2-5 better matches the DNA end. Germline CDR1 and CDR2: KGHSH and LQKENI. The CDR3 covers 13 residues. In DNA, the CDR3 is TGTGCCAGCTCACAACAGGGTTCGAAGACCCAGTACTTC. It is translated as CASSQQGSKTQYF.

This chain joins TRBV4-1 and TRBJ1-1; D is unclear. The CDR3 length is 16 residues. Between the trimmed V and J ends, which lost 4 bases and 0 bases, there was a span of 15 bases. Germline loops: CDR1 MGHRA, CDR2 YSYEKL. The CDR3 spells CASSPLGQDLNTEAFF. The CDR3 DNA is TGCGCCAGCAGCCCCCTAGGGCAGGATCTGAACACTGAAGCTTTCTTT.

The chain recombines TRBV7-9 with TRBJ2-3, with D perhaps given as TRBD1 or TRBD2 (7 bases each). Germline loops: CDR1 SEHNR, CDR2 FQNEAQ (reference sequence). V lost 4 bases and J lost 5, with 16 bases in between. CDR3 size: 15 residues. The CDR3 loop reads CASSSQGGQKDTQYF. The CDR3 DNA sequence: TGTGCCAGCAGCTCCCAGGGGGGGCAAAAAGATACGCAGTATTTT.

The DNA for the CDR3 is TGTGCCAGCAGCCCTGAAAGGAGTGGCGAGCAGTACTTC. Encoded protein: CASSPERSGEQYF. The chain uses TRBV6-1 and TRBJ2-7; D gene uncertain. This CDR3 is built from 13 residues. Trimming left V 6 bases short and J 6 bases short, with 15 bases between. Germline CDR1 and CDR2: MNHNS and SASEGT.

This clonotype was seen at least ten times. This sequence joins TRBV25-1 and TRBJ1-4; D not resolved. The V end lost 2 bases, the J end lost 8 bases, and 12 bases lay between the germline ends. Germline CDR1 is MGHDK and CDR2 is SYGVNS. The length of the CDR3 is 14 residues. CDR3 bases: TGTGCCAGCAGTGAAAATAAGGGTGGAGAAAAACTGTTTTTT. Its protein product is CASSENKGGEKLFF.

Concerning this clonotype: As the CDR3 is not closed by the conserved phenylalanine or tryptophan, this likely results from a read error. This chain uses TRBV7-2 with TRBJ2-7, with D possibly called TRBD1 or TRBD2 (6 bases each). This CDR3 is 16 amino acids long. V gave up 8 bases and J gave up 0 bases, with 20 bases separating them. Germline-derived CDR1 and CDR2 are SGHTA and FQGNSA. The CDR3: CASLEGGDIISYEQYS. In DNA, the CDR3 is TGTGCCAGCCTGGAGGGGGGCGACATTATCTCCTACGAGCAGTACTCC.